This record looks at one T cell receptor beta chain sequence and its context. The data were obtained in a study of response to subunit inactivated influenza vaccine. MiXCR, run by TCRdb on the RT-PCR reads, gives a single entry per CDR3 protein. The repertoire holds roughly 500,000 distinct CDR3 sequences, approximately 24% seen once, with about 2.8% in the top ten. There are 16 residues in the CDR3. The V end lost 4 bases, the J end lost 2 bases, and 14 bases lay between the germline ends. CDR1 is MNHEY, CDR2 SVGAGI, per germline. The sample was also reused in another study, on T cells expressing NK-cell markers. That study adds: cDNA encoding TCR beta was synthesized via 5'RACE template switching incorporating UMIs.

The genes are TRBV6-5 and TRBJ1-4; weak D call: TRBD1 (6 bases). The receptor was isolated from a man aged 50-59 years who received an inactivated influenza vaccine. Sequencing was performed on CD4+ T cells sorted from PBMCs, taken roughly 12 days after vaccination. CDR3 sequence: CASSWGGGKTNEKLFF. CDR3 DNA sequence: TGTGCCAGCAGTTGGGGCGGGGGCAAGACTAATGAAAAACTGTTTTTT.